This is a list of T cell receptor beta chains from one sample in a study of cytomegalovirus exposure and HLA in healthy donors. The protocol was immunoSEQ multiplex PCR, while the TCRdb copy is restricted to in-frame clones and leaves out a portion. The table has 110,000 to 150,000 clones, 80% to 95% seen once. Source material: PBMCs. These receptors were collected from a man between 18 and 29 years old in good health and CMV-seronegative. Both conserved end residues are part of each CDR3. The order of the fields is V gene, clone size, CDR3 protein. Clone size is stated in some rows and not others, as once, few, many or a class when expanded.

V: TRBV5-5
size: -
CDR3: CASSPRQGFLSTGELFF

V: TRBV11-3
size: -
CDR3: CASSLGTSRNTIYF

V: TRBV19
size: once
CDR3: CASSIISRSEAFF

V: TRBV30
size: -
CDR3: CACSRDGSEAFF

V: TRBV6-4
size: -
CDR3: CASSELAGAYNEQFF

V: TRBV6-1
size: -
CDR3: CASSESVIWGQRETQYF

V: TRBV4-1
size: -
CDR3: CASSQADEGMETQYF

V: TRBV7-6
size: -
CDR3: CASSLSAANTGELFF

V: TRBV9
size: -
CDR3: CASSKTGTSGIRHTDTQYF

V: TRBV9
size: -
CDR3: CASSGTSQETQYF

V: TRBV11-2
size: -
CDR3: CASSLIPTSTEAFF

V: TRBV5-1
size: -
CDR3: CASSEPGHQNEQFF

V: TRBV5-4
size: -
CDR3: CASSFDSPRTQYF

V: TRBV15
size: -
CDR3: CATSSSYEQYF

V: TRBV30
size: -
CDR3: CAWSGDRGLDHSTDTQYF

V: TRBV27
size: -
CDR3: CASSLLGPTGLSSGANVLTF

V: TRBV11-3
size: -
CDR3: CASSLDRGRVSNQPQHF

V: TRBV6-1
size: -
CDR3: CATGRSASNQPQHF

V: TRBV7-9
size: -
CDR3: CASSSPGTEMNYGYTF

V: TRBV6-1
size: -
CDR3: CASTRKGVRSHEQYF

V: TRBV5-1
size: -
CDR3: CASSLELAGGPNEQFF

V: TRBV6-5
size: -
CDR3: CASSYSGSQREKLFF

V: TRBV7-2
size: -
CDR3: CASSLEADPRPQHF

V: TRBV5-4
size: few
CDR3: CASSPGYTGEQYF

V: TRBV5-4
size: -
CDR3: CASTDPTGRTEAFF

V: TRBV7-9
size: -
CDR3: CASSLPLGGGETQYF

V: TRBV5-6
size: -
CDR3: CASSLDGPKAFF

V: TRBV6-5
size: -
CDR3: CASSYELGSSVSPLHF

V: TRBV19
size: -
CDR3: CASSVLAGGRYNEQFF

V: TRBV25-1
size: -
CDR3: CASSELGVANTGELFF

V: TRBV27
size: -
CDR3: CASSLFAGTGGRNEQFF

V: TRBV15
size: -
CDR3: CATSNQAAHHQPQHF

V: TRBV23-1
size: -
CDR3: CASTPGTGDLPNEQYF

V: TRBV9
size: few
CDR3: CASTLQGSGYGYTF

V: TRBV30
size: -
CDR3: CAWSENDIQPQHF

V: TRBV5-1
size: -
CDR3: CASSRNSGGLSGNTIYF

V: TRBV7-9
size: -
CDR3: CASSFWRGPGTDTQYF

V: TRBV29-1
size: -
CDR3: CSVSGLAGGRELFF

V: TRBV6-1
size: once
CDR3: CASSELGGSNTEAFF

V: TRBV6-1
size: -
CDR3: CASSLKTGNYGYTF

V: TRBV14
size: -
CDR3: CASSHSSTAYNEQFF

V: TRBV27
size: -
CDR3: CASSLGTGINEKLFF

V: TRBV5-1
size: -
CDR3: CASSLGLYNEQFF

V: TRBV7-9
size: -
CDR3: CASSLVSSGNTIYF